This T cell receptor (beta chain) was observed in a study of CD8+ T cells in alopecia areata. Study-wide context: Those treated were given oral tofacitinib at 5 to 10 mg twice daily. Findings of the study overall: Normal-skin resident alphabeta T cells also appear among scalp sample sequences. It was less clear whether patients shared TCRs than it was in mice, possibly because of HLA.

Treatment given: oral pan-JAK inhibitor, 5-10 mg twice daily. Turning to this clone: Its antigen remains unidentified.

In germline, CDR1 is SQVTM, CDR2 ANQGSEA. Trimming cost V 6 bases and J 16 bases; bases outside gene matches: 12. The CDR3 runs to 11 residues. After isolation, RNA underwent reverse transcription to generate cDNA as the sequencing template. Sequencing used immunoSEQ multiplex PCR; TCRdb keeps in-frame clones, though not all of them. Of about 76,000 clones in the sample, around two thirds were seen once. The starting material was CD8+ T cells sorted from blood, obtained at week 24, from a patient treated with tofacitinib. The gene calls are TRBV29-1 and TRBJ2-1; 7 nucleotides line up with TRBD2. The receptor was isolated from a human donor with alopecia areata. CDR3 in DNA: TGCAGCGTAGCGACTAGCAGAGGGCAATTCTTC. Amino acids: CSVATSRGQFF.